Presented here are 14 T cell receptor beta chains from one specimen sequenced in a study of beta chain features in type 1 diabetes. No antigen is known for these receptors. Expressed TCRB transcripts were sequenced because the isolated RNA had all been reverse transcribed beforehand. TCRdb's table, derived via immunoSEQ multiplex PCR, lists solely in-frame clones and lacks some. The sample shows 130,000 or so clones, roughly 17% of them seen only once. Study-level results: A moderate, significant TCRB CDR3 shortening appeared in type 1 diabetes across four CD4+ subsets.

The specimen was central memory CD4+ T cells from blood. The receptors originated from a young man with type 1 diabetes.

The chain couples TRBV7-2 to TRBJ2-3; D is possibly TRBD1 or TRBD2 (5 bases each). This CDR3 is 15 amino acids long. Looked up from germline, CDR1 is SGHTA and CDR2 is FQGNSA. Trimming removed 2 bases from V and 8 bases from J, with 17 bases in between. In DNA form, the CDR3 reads TGTGCCAGCAGCTTATCGGGCCAAGATGGGGGTACGCAGTATTTT. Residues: CASSLSGQDGGTQYF.

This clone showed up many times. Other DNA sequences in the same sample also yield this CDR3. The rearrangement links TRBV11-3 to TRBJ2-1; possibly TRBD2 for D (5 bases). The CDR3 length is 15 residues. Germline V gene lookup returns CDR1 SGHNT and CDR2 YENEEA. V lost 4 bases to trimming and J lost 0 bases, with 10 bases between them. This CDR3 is CASSSDTSSYNEQFF. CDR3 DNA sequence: TGTGCCAGCAGCTCAGACACTAGCTCCTACAATGAGCAGTTCTTC.

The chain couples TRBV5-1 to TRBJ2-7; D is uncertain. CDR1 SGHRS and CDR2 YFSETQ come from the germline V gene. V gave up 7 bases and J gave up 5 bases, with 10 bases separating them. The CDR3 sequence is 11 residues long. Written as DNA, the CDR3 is TGCGCCAGCTCCGACGCGGACGAGCAGTACTTC. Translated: CASSDADEQYF. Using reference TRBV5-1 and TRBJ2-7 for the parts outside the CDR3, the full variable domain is KAGVTQTPRYLIKTRGQQVTLSCSPISGHRSVSWYQQTPGQGLQFLFEYFSETQRNKGNFPGRFSGRQFSNSRSEMNVSTLELGDSALYLCASSDADEQYFGPGTRLTVT.

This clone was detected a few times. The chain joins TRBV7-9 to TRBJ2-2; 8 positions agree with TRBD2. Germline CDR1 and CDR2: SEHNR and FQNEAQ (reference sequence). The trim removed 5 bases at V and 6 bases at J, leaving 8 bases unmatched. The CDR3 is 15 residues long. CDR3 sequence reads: CASSLEGLDPGELFF. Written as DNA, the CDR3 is TGTGCCAGCAGCCTTGAGGGACTAGACCCCGGGGAGCTGTTTTTT.

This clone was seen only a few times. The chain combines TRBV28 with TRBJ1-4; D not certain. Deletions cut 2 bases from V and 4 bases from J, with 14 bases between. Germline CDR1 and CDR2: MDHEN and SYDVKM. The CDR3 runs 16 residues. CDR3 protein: CASSLGGMGGNEKLFF. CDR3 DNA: TGTGCCAGCAGTTTAGGAGGGATGGGAGGTAATGAAAAACTGTTTTTT. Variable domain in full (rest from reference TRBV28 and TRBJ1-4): DVKVTQSSRYLVKRTGEKVFLECVQDMDHENMFWYRQDPGLGLRLIYFSYDVKMKEKGDIPEGYSVSREKKERFSLILESASTNQTSMYLCASSLGGMGGNEKLFFGSGTQLSVL.

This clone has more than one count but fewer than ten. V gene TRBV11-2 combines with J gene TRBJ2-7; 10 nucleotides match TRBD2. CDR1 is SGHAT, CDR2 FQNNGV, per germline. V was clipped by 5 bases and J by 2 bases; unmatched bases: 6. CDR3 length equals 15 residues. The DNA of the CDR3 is TGTGCCAGCAGCACGCAAGCGGGAGGGACCTACGAGCAGTACTTC. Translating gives CASSTQAGGTYEQYF. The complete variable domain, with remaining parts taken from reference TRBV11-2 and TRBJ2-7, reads EAGVAQSPRYKIIEKRQSVAFWCNPISGHATLYWYQQILGQGPKLLIQFQNNGVVDDSQLPKDRFSAERLKGVDSTLKIQPAKLEDSAVYLCASSTQAGGTYEQYFGPGTRLTVT.

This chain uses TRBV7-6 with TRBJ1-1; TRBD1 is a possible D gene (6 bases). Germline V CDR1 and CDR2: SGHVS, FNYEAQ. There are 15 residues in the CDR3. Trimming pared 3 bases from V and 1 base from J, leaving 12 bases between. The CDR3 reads CASSFEPGQNTEAFF. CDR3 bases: TGTGCCAGCAGCTTCGAACCGGGACAGAACACTGAAGCTTTCTTT.

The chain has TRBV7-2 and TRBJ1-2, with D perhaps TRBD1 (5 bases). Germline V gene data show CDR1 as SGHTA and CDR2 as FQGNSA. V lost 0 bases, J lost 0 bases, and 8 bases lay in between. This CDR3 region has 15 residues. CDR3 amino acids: CASSLASTANYGYTF. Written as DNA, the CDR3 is TGTGCCAGCAGCTTAGCATCGACAGCTAACTATGGCTACACCTTC.

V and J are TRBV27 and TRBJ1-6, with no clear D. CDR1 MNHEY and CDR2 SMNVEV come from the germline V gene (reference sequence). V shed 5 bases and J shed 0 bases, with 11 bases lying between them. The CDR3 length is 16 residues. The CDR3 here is CASSVASSSYNSPLHF. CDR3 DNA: TGTGCCAGCAGTGTCGCTAGCAGCTCCTATAATTCACCCCTCCACTTT.

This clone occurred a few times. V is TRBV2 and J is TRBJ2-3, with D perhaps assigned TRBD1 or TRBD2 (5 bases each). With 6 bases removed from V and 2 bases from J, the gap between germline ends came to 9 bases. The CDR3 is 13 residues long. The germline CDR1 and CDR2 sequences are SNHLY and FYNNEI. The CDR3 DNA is TGTGCCAGCAGCCTGGGGGACACAGATACGCAGTATTTT. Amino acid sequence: CASSLGDTDTQYF.

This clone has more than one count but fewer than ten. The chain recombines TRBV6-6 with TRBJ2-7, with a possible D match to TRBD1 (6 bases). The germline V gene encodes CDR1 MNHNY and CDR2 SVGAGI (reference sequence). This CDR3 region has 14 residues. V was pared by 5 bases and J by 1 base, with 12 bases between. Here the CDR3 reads CASSGSDRSYEQYF. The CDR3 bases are TGTGCCAGCAGTGGGAGTGACAGGTCCTACGAGCAGTACTTC.

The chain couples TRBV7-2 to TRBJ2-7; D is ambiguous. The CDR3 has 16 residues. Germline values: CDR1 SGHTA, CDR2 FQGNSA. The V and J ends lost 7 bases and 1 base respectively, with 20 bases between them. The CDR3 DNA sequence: TGTGCCAGCACCCGACGCGGTCCAAATCCTTCCTACGAGCAGTACTTC. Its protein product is CASTRRGPNPSYEQYF.

The CDR3 is CASTEVSYEQYF. The CDR3 bases are TGTGCCAGCACGGAGGTCTCCTACGAGCAGTACTTC. The chain employs TRBV6-1 and TRBJ2-7, with a tentative D call TRBD2 (5 bases). This CDR3 is built from 12 residues. Germline V CDR1 and CDR2: MNHNS, SASEGT. Trimming took off 7 bases at V and 0 bases at J, with 7 bases between the two ends.

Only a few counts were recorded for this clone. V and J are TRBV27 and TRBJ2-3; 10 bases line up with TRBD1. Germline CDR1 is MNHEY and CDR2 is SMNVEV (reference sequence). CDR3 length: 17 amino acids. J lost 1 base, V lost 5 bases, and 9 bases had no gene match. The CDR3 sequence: CASSPLIGTGGTDTQYF. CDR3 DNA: TGTGCCAGCAGTCCCTTGATTGGGACAGGGGGCACAGATACGCAGTATTTT.